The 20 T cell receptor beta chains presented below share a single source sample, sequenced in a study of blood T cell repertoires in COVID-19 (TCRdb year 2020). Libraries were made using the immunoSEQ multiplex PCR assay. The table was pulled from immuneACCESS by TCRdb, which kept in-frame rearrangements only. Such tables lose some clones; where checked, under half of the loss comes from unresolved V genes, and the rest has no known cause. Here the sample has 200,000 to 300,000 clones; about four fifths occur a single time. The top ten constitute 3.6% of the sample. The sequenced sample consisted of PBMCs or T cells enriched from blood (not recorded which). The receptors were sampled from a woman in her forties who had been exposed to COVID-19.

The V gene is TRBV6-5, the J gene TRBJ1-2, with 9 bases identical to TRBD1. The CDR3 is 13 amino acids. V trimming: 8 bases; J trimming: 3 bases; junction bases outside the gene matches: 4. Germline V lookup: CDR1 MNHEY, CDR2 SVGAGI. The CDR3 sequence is CASGGQGDYGYTF. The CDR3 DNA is TGTGCCAGCGGGGGACAGGGAGACTATGGCTACACCTTC.

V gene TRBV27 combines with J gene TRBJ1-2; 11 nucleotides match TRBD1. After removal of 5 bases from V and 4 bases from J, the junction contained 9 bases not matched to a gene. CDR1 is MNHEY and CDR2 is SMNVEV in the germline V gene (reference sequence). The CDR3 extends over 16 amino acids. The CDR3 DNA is TGTGCCAGCAGTCCTCAGTGGACAGGGGGCCTCTATGGCTACACCTTC. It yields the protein CASSPQWTGGLYGYTF.

The DNA for the CDR3 is TGTGCCAGCAGTGAACAAGAGGCGGGGGGATACAACGAGCAGTACTTC. The encoded protein is CASSEQEAGGYNEQYF. The chain employs TRBV2 and TRBJ2-7, with TRBD2 matching over 8 bases. This CDR3 is 16 amino acids long. CDR1 and CDR2 from the germline V gene are SNHLY and FYNNEI. V lost 2 bases to trimming and J lost 5 bases; unmatched junction nucleotides: 11.

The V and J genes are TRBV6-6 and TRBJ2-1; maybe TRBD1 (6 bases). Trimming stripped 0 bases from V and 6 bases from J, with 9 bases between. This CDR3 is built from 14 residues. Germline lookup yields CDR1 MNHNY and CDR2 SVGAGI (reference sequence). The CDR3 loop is CASSYSSRGNEQFF. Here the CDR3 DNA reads TGTGCCAGCAGTTACTCGTCCAGGGGCAATGAGCAGTTCTTC.

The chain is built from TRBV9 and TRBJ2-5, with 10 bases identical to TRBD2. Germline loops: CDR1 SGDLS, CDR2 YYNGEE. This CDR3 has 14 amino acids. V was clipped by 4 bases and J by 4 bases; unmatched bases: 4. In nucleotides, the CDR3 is TGTGCCAGCAGCCCGTGGACTAGCGGAGAGACCCAGTACTTC. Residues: CASSPWTSGETQYF.

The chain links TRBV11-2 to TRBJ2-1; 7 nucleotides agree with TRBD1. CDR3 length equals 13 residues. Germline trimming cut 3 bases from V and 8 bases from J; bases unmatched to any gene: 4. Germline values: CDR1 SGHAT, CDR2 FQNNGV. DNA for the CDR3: TGTGCCAGCAGCTTTGGACAGGTGGATGAGCAGTTCTTC. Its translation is CASSFGQVDEQFF.

The CDR3 protein is CSASNLGTGNTEAFF. The CDR3 nucleotides are TGCAGTGCTAGTAACCTCGGGACAGGAAACACTGAAGCTTTCTTT. The rearrangement links TRBV20-1 to TRBJ1-1; 8 nucleotides match TRBD1. V trimming: 3 bases; J trimming: 2 bases; junction bases outside the gene matches: 8. This CDR3 has 15 amino acids. Germline V gene data show CDR1 as DFQATT and CDR2 as SNEGSKA (reference sequence).

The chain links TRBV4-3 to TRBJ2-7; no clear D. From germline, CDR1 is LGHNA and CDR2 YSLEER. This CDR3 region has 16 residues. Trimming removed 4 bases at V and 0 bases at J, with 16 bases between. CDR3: CASSPQYLTSSYEQYF. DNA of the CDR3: TGCGCCAGCAGCCCCCAGTACTTGACAAGCTCCTACGAGCAGTACTTC.

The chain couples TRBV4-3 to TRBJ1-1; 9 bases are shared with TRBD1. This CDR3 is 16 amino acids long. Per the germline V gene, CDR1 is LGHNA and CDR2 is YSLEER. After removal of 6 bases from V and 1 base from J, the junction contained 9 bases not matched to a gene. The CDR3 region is CASRQGAFRRNTEAFF. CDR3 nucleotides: TGCGCCAGCAGACAGGGGGCTTTCAGGCGGAACACTGAAGCTTTCTTT.

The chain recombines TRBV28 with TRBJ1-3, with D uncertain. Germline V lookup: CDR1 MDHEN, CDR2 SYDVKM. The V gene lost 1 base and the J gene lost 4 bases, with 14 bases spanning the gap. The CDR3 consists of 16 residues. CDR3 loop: CASSLYNDIVGNTIYF. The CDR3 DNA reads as TGTGCCAGCAGTTTATATAATGACATAGTAGGAAACACCATATATTTT.

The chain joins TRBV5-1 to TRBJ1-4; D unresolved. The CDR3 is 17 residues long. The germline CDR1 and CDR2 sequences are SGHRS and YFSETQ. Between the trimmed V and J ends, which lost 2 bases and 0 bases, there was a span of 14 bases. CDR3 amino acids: CASSFGLPEATNEKLFF. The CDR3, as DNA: TGCGCCAGCAGCTTTGGCCTCCCAGAGGCAACTAATGAAAAACTGTTTTTT.

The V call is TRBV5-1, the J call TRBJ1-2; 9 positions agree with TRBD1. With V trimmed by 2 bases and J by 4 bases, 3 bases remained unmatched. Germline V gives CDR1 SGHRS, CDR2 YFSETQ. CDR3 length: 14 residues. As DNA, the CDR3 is TGCGCCAGCAGCTTAGGGGACAGGGTCTATGGCTACACCTTC. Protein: CASSLGDRVYGYTF.

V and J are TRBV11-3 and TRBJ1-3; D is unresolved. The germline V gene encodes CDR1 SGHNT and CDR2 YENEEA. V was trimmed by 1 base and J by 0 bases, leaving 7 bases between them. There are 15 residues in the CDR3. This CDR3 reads CASSLGGASGNTIYF. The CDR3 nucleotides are TGTGCCAGCAGCTTAGGCGGAGCCTCTGGAAACACCATATATTTT. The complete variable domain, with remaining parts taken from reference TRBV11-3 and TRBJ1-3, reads EAGVVQSPRYKIIEKKQPVAFWCNPISGHNTLYWYLQNLGQGPELLIRYENEEAVDDSQLPKDRFSAERLKGVDSTLKIQPAELGDSAVYLCASSLGGASGNTIYFGEGSWLTVV.

The CDR3, as DNA: TGTGCCAGCAGCCAGACAGCTTTTCAGGGCAATCAGCCCCAGCATTTT. Encoded protein: CASSQTAFQGNQPQHF. The chain carries TRBV5-5 and TRBJ1-5, with D perhaps matching TRBD1 (5 bases). V dropped 4 bases and J dropped 2 bases, with 16 bases sitting between them. The CDR3 sequence is 16 residues long. In germline, CDR1 is SGHKS, CDR2 YYEKEE (reference sequence).

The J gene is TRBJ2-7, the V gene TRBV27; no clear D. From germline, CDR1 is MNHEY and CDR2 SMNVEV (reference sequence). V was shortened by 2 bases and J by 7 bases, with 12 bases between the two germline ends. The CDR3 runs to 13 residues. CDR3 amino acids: CASSLTARYEQYF. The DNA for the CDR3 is TGTGCCAGCAGTTTAACAGCCCGTTATGAGCAGTACTTC.

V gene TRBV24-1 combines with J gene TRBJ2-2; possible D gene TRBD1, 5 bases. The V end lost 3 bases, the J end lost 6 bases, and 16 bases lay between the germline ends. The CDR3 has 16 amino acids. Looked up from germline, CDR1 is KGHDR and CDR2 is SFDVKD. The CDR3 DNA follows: TGTGCCACCAGTGATGCTGGCCCCAGGGATGCCGGGGAGCTGTTTTTT. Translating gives CATSDAGPRDAGELFF.

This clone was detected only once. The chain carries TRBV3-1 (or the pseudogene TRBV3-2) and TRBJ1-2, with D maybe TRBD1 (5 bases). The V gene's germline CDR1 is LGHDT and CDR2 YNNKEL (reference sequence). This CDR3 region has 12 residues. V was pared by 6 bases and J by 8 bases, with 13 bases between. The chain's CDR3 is CASSRQPEGYTF. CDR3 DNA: TGTGCCAGCAGTCGACAGCCCGAGGGCTACACCTTC.

The CDR3 protein is CASSLAEGGANYGYTF. Here the CDR3 DNA reads TGTGCCAGCAGCTTAGCGGAGGGGGGGGCTAACTATGGCTACACCTTC. The genes are TRBV7-6 and TRBJ1-2, with D possibly TRBD1 on 6 matching bases. The CDR3 covers 16 residues. V was shortened by 0 bases and J by 0 bases, with 11 bases between the two germline ends. Germline V gene lookup returns CDR1 SGHVS and CDR2 FNYEAQ.

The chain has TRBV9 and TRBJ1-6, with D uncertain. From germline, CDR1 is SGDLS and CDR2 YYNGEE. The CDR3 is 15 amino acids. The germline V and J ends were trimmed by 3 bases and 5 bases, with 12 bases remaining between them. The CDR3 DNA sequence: TGTGCCAGCAGCGCCGGAAGGACTCATAATTCACCCCTCCACTTT. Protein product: CASSAGRTHNSPLHF.

The CDR3, as DNA: TGTGCCTGGAGTCAGGGACTTGCCGGAGATACGCAGTATTTT. Translation gives CAWSQGLAGDTQYF. The chain couples TRBV30 to TRBJ2-3, with TRBD2 as a possible D gene (6 bases). V was clipped by 2 bases and J by 5 bases, with 14 bases between them. This CDR3 is 14 amino acids long. CDR1 and CDR2 (germline): GTSNPN, SVGIG (reference sequence). The whole variable domain, remainder taken from reference TRBV30 and TRBJ2-3, is SQTIHQWPATLVQPVGSPLSLECTVEGTSNPNLYWYRQAAGRGLQLLFYSVGIGQISSEVPQNLSASRPQDRQFILSSKKLLLSDSGFYLCAWSQGLAGDTQYFGPGTRLTVL.